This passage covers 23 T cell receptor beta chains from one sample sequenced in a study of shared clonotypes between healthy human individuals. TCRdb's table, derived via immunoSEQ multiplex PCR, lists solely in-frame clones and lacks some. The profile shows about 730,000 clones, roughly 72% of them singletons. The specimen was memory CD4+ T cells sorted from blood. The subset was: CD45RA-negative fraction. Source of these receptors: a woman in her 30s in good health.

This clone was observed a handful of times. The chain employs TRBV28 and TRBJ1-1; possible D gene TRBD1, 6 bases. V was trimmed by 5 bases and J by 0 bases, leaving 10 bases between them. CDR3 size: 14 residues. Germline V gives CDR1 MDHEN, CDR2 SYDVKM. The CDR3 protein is CASSGEGVNTEAFF. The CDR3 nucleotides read TGTGCCAGCAGTGGGGAGGGGGTGAACACTGAAGCTTTCTTT.

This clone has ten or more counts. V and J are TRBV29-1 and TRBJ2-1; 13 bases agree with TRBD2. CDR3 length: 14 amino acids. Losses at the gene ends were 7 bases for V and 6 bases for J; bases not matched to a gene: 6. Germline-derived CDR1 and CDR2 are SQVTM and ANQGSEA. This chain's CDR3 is CSGGLAGASNEQFF. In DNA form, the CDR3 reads TGCAGCGGAGGACTAGCGGGAGCGTCCAATGAGCAGTTCTTC.

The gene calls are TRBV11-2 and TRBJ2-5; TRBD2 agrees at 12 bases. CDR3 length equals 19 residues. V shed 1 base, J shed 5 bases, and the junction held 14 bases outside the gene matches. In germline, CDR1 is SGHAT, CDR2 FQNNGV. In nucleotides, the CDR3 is TGTGCCAGCAGCTTAGGGAGTTGGACTAGCGGGAAGTTAGAGGAGACCCAGTACTTC. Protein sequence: CASSLGSWTSGKLEETQYF.

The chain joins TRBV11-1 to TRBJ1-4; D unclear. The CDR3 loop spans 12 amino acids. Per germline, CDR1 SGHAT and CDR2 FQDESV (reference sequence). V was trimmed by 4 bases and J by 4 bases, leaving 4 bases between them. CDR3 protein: CASSSINEKLFF. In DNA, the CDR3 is TGTGCCAGCAGCTCGATTAATGAAAAACTGTTTTTT. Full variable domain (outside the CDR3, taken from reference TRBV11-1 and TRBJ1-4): EAEVAQSPRYKITEKSQAVAFWCDPISGHATLYWYRQILGQGPELLVQFQDESVVDDSQLPKDRFSAERLKGVDSTLKIQPAELGDSAMYLCASSSINEKLFFGSGTQLSVL.

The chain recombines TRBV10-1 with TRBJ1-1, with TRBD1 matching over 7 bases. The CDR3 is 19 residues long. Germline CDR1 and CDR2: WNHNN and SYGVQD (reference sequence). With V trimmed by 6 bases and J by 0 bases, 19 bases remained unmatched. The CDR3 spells CASRIEKGQPFILNTEAFF. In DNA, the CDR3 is TGCGCCAGCAGGATAGAAAAGGGACAGCCCTTTATCTTGAACACTGAAGCTTTCTTT.

The CDR3 region is CASRRARAEAFF. CDR3 coding DNA: TGTGCCAGCAGACGGGCTAGGGCTGAAGCTTTCTTT. The chain is built from TRBV6-5 and TRBJ1-1; D ambiguous. Trimming took 6 bases from V and 6 from J, leaving 11 bases between them. The germline CDR1 and CDR2 sequences are MNHEY and SVGAGI. This CDR3 is 12 amino acids long.

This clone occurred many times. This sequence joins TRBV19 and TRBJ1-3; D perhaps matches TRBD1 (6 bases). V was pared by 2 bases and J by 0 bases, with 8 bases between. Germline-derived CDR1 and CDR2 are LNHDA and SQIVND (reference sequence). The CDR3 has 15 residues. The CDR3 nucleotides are TGTGCCAGTAGTATATCGGGGGCCTCTGGAAACACCATATATTTT. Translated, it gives CASSISGASGNTIYF.

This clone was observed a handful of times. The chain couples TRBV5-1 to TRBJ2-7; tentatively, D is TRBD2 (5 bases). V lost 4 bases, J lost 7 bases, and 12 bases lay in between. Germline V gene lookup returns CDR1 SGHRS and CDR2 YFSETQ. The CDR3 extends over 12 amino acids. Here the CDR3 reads CASSERLGEQYF. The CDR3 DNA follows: TGCGCCAGCAGCGAGCGGTTGGGAGAGCAGTACTTC. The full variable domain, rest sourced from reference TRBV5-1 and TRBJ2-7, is KAGVTQTPRYLIKTRGQQVTLSCSPISGHRSVSWYQQTPGQGLQFLFEYFSETQRNKGNFPGRFSGRQFSNSRSEMNVSTLELGDSALYLCASSERLGEQYFGPGTRLTVT.

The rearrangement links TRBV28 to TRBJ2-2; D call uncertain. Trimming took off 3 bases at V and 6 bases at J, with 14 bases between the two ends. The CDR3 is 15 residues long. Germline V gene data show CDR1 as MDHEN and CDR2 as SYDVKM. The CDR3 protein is CASSFRSWKAGELFF. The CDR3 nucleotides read TGTGCCAGCAGTTTCCGCTCCTGGAAAGCCGGGGAGCTGTTTTTT.

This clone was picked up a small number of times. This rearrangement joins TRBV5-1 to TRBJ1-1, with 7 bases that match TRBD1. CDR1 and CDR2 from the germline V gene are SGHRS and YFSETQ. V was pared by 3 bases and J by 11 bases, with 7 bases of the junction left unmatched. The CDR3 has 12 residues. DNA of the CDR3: TGCGCCAGCAGCTCGACAGGGTTTGGGGCTTTCTTT. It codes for CASSSTGFGAFF.

The CDR3 sequence is CATSRPGAGGTEAFF. The CDR3 DNA sequence: TGTGCCACCAGCAGACCAGGGGCCGGAGGCACTGAAGCTTTCTTT. V is TRBV15 and J is TRBJ1-1; tentatively, D is TRBD1 (6 bases). Germline CDR1 reads LNHNV; CDR2 reads YYDKDF (reference sequence). This CDR3 comprises 15 residues. With 2 bases removed from V and 4 bases from J, the gap between germline ends came to 14 bases.

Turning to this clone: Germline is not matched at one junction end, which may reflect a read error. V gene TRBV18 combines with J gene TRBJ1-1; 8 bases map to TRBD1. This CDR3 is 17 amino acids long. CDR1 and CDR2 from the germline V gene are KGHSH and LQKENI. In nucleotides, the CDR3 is TGTGCCAGCTCGCCACAACTCGCAGGGGGCCCGAACACTGAAGCTTTCTTT. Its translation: CASSPQLAGGPNTEAFF.

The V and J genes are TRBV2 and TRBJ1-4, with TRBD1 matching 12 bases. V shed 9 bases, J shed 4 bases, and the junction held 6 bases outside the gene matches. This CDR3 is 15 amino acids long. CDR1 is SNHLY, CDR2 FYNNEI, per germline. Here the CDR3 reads CASTGQGARNEKLFF. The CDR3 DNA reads TGTGCCAGTACGGGACAGGGGGCGCGTAATGAAAAACTGTTTTTT. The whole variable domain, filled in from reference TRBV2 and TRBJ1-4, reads EPEVTQTPSHQVTQMGQEVILRCVPISNHLYFYWYRQILGQKVEFLVSFYNNEISEKSEIFDDQFSVERPDGSNFTLKIRSTKLEDSAMYFCASTGQGARNEKLFFGSGTQLSVL.

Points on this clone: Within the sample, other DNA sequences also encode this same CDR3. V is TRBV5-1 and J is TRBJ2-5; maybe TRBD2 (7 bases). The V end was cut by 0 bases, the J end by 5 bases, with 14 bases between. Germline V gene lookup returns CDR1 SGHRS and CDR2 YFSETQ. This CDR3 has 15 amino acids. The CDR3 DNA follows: TGCGCCAGCAGCTTGGTACAGGGAGGGTTGGAGACCCAGTACTTC. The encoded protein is CASSLVQGGLETQYF.

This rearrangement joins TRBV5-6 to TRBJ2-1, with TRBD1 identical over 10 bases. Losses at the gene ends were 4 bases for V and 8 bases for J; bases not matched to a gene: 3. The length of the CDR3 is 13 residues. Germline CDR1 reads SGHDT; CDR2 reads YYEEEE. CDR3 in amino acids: CASSRQGADEQFF. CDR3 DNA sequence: TGTGCCAGCAGCCGACAGGGGGCCGATGAGCAGTTCTTC. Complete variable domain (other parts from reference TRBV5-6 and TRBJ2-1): DAGVTQSPTHLIKTRGQQVTLRCSPKSGHDTVSWYQQALGQGPQFIFQYYEEEERQRGNFPDRFSGHQFPNYSSELNVNALLLGDSALYLCASSRQGADEQFFGPGTRLTVL.

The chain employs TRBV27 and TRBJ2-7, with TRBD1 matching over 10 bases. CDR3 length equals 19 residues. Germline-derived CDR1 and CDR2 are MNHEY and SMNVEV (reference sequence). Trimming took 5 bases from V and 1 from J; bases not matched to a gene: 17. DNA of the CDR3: TGTGCCAGCAGTCACTCAAGGGACAGGGGATACTCCTTGTCCTACGAGCAGTACTTC. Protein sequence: CASSHSRDRGYSLSYEQYF.

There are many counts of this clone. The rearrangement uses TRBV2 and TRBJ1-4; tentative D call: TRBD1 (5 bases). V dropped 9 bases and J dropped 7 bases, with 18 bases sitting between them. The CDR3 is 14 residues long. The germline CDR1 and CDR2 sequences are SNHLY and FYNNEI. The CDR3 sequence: CASRDQGKSEKLFF. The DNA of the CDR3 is TGTGCCAGTAGAGATCAGGGTAAATCTGAAAAACTGTTTTTT.

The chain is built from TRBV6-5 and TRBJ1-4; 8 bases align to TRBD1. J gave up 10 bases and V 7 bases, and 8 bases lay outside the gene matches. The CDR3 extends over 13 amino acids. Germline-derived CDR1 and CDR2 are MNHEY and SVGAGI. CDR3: CASNADQGAKLFF. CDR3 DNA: TGTGCCAGCAACGCGGATCAGGGGGCAAAACTGTTTTTT.

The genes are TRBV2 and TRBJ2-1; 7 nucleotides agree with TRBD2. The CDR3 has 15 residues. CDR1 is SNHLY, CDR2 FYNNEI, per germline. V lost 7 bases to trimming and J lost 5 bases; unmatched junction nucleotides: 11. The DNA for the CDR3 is TGTGCCAGCACGCCCTTTGGGCGGGAGAACAATGAGCAGTTCTTC. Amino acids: CASTPFGRENNEQFF.

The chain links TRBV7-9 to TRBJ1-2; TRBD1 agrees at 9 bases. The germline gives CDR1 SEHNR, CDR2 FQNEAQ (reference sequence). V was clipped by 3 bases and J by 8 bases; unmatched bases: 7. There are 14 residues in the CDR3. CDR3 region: CASSLGQGGWGYTF. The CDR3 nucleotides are TGTGCCAGCAGCTTGGGACAGGGAGGTTGGGGCTACACCTTC.

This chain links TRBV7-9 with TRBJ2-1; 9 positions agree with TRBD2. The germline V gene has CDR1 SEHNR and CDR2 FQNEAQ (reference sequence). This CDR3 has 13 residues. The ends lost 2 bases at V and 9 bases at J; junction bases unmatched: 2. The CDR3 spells CASSLRGRGEQFF. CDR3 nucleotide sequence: TGTGCCAGCAGCTTACGCGGGAGGGGTGAGCAGTTCTTC. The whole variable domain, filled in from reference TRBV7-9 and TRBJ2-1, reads DTGVSQNPRHKITKRGQNVTFRCDPISEHNRLYWYRQTLGQGPEFLTYFQNEAQLEKSRLLSDRFSAERPKGSFSTLEIQRTEQGDSAMYLCASSLRGRGEQFFGPGTRLTVL.

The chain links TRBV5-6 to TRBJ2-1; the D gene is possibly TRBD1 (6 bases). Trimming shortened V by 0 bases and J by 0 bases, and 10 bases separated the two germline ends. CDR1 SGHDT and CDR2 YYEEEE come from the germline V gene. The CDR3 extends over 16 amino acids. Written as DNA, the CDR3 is TGTGCCAGCAGCTTGGCCAGGGGAATCTCCTACAATGAGCAGTTCTTC. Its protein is CASSLARGISYNEQFF. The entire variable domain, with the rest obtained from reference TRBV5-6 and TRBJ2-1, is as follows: DAGVTQSPTHLIKTRGQQVTLRCSPKSGHDTVSWYQQALGQGPQFIFQYYEEEERQRGNFPDRFSGHQFPNYSSELNVNALLLGDSALYLCASSLARGISYNEQFFGPGTRLTVL.

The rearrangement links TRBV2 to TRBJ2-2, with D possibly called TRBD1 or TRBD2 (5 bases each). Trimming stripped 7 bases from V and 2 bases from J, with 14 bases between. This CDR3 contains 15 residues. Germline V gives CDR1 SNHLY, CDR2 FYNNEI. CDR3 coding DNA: TGTGCCAGCACTTCGCCGGGGCACAACACCGGGGAGCTGTTTTTT. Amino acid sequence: CASTSPGHNTGELFF.